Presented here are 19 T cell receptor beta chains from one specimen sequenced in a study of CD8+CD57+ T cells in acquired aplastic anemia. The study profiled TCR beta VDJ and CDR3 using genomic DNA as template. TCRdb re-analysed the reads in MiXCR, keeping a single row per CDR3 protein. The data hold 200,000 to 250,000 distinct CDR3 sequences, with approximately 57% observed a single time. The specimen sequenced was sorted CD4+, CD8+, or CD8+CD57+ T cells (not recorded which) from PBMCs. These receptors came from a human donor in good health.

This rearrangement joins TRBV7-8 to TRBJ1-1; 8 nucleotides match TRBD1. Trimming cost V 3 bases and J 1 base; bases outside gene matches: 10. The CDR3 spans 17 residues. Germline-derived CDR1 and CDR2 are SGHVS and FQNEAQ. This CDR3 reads CASSFTGQGARNTEAFF. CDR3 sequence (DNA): TGTGCCAGCAGCTTTACCGGACAGGGCGCTAGGAACACTGAAGCTTTCTTT.

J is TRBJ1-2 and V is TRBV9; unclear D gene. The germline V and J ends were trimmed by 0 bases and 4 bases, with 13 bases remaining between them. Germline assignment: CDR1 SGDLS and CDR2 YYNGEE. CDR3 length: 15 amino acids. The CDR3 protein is CASSVDSWTVYGYTF. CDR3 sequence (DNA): TGTGCCAGCAGCGTAGATTCTTGGACGGTCTATGGCTACACCTTC.

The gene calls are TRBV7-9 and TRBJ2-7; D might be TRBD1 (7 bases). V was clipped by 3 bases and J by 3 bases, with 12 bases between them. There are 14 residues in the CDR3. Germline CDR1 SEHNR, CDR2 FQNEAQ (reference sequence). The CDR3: CASSLEGAHYEQYF. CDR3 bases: TGTGCCAGCAGCTTGGAGGGGGCCCACTACGAGCAGTACTTC.

CDR3 sequence (DNA): TGTGCCAGCAGCGCGTGGAGGGAACTGGATAATTCACCCCTCCACTTT. It specifies CASSAWRELDNSPLHF. V usage is TRBV7-8 and J usage is TRBJ1-6, with D uncertain. V gave up 5 bases and J gave up 5 bases, with 16 bases separating them. The CDR3 contains 16 residues. Germline V gene lookup returns CDR1 SGHVS and CDR2 FQNEAQ.

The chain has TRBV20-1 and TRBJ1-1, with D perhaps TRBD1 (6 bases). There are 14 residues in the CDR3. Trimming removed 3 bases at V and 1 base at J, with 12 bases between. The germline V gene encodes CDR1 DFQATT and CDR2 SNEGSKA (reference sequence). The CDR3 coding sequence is TGCAGTGCTAGTTTGACGGGACAGAACACTGAAGCTTTCTTT. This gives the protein CSASLTGQNTEAFF.

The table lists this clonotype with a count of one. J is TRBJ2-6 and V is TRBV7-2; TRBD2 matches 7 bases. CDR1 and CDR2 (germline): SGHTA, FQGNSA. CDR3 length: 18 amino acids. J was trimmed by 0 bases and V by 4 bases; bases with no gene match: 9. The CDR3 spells CASSSGGSLRSGANVLTF. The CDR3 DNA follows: TGTGCCAGCAGCTCCGGGGGGTCCCTCCGCTCTGGGGCCAACGTCCTGACTTTC.

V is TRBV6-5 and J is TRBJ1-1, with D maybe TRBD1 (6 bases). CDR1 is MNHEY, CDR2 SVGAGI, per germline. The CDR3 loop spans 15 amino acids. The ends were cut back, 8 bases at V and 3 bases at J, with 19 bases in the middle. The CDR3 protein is CASLSGGAGDTEAFF. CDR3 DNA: TGTGCCAGCCTGAGTGGGGGGGCAGGAGACACTGAAGCTTTCTTT.

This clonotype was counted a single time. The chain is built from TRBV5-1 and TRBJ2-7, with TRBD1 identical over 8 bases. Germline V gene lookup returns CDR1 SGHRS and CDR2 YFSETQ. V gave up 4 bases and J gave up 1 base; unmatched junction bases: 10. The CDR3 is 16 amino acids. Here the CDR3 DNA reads TGCGCCAGCAGCGACAGGGGCCAAGGTCCATCCTACGAGCAGTACTTC. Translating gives CASSDRGQGPSYEQYF. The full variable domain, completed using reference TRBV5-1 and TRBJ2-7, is KAGVTQTPRYLIKTRGQQVTLSCSPISGHRSVSWYQQTPGQGLQFLFEYFSETQRNKGNFPGRFSGRQFSNSRSEMNVSTLELGDSALYLCASSDRGQGPSYEQYFGPGTRLTVT.

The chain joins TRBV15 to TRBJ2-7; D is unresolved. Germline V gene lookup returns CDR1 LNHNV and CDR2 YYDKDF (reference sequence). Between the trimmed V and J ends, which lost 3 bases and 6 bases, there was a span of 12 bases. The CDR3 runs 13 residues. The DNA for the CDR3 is TGTGCCACCAGCAGGGACGTGAGCTCCGAGCAGTACTTC. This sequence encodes CATSRDVSSEQYF. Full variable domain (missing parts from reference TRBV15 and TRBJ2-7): DAMVIQNPRYQVTQFGKPVTLSCSQTLNHNVMYWYQQKSSQAPKLLFHYYDKDFNNEADTPDNFQSRRPNTSFCFLDIRSPGLGDTAMYLCATSRDVSSEQYFGPGTRLTVT.

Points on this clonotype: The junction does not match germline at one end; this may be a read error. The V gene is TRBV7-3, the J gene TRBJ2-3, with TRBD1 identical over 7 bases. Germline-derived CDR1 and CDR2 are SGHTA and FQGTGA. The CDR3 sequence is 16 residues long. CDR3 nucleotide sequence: TGTGGCAGCAGCAAGCGACAGGGTCATGGTGCAGATACGCAGTATTTT. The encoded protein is CGSSKRQGHGADTQYF. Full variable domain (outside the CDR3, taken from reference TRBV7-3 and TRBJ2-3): GAGVSQTPSNKVTEKGKYVELRCDPISGHTALYWYRQSLGQGPEFLIYFQGTGAADDSGLPNDRFFAVRPEGSVSTLKIQRTERGDSAVYLCGSSKRQGHGADTQYFGPGTRLTVL.

DNA for the CDR3: TGCGCCAGCAGCTCGACGACAGCTAGCACAGATACGCAGTATTTT. This encodes CASSSTTASTDTQYF. This chain joins TRBV5-1 and TRBJ2-3; possible D gene TRBD1, 5 bases. Per germline, CDR1 SGHRS and CDR2 YFSETQ. This CDR3 has 15 residues. V lost 3 bases and J lost 0, with 11 bases in between.

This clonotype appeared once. The CDR3 region has the DNA TGTGCCAGCAGCTCAGGTGGGGAACTAGCCAACACAGATACGCAGTATTTT. Translation gives CASSSGGELANTDTQYF. The J gene is TRBJ2-3, the V gene TRBV7-6, with D tentatively TRBD2 (6 bases). CDR1 and CDR2 (germline): SGHVS, FNYEAQ. Trimming removed 4 bases from V and 2 bases from J, with 19 bases in between. The length of the CDR3 is 17 residues.

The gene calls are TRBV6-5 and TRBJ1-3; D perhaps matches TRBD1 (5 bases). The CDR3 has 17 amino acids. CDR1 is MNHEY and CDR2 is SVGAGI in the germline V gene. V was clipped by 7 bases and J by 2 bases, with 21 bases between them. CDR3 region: CASILSGQILPGNTIYF. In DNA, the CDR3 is TGTGCCAGCATCCTGTCCGGACAAATACTCCCTGGAAACACCATATATTTT.

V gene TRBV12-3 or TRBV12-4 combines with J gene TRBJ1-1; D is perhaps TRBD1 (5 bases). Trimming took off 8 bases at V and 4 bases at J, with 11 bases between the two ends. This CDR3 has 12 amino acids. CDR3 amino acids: CASRKGVTEAFF. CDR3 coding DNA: TGTGCCAGCCGAAAAGGGGTCACTGAAGCTTTCTTT.

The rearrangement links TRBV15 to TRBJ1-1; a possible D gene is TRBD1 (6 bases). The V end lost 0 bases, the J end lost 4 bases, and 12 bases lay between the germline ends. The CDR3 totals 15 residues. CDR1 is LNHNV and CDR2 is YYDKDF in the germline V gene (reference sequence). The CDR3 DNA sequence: TGTGCCACCAGCAGAGAAAGGGAGGGGGGCACTGAAGCTTTCTTT. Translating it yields CATSREREGGTEAFF.

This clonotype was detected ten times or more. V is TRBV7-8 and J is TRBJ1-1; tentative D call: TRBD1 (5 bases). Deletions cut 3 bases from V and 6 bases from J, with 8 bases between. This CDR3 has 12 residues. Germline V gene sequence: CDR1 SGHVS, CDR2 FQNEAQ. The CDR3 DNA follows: TGTGCCAGCAGCTTTGACAGAGCTGAAGCTTTCTTT. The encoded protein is CASSFDRAEAFF.

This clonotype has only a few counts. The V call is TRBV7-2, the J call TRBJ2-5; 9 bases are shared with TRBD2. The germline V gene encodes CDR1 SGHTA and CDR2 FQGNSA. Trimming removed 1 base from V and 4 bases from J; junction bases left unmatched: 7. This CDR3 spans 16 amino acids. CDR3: CASSLVGGRGVETQYF. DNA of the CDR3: TGTGCCAGCAGCTTAGTGGGCGGGAGGGGGGTAGAGACCCAGTACTTC.

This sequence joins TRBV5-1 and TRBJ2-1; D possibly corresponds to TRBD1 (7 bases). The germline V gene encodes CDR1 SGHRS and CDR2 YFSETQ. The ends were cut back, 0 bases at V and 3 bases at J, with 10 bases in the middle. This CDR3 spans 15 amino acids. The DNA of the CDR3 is TGCGCCAGCAGCTTGGGCGGGACAGTCTACAATGAGCAGTTCTTC. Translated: CASSLGGTVYNEQFF.

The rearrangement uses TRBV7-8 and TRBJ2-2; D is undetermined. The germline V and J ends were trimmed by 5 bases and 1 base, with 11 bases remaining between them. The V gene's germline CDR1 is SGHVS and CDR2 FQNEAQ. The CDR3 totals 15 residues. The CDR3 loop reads CASSRVPENTGELFF. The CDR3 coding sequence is TGTGCCAGCAGCCGGGTCCCAGAGAACACCGGGGAGCTGTTTTTT.